This T cell receptor (beta chain) stems from a study of CD8 T cells in ankylosing spondylitis. General study points: A TCR beta motif of 7 or 8 highly homologous variants appeared characteristic of ankylosing spondylitis blood.

This clonotype came up a few times. Its antigen is unknown. TCRdb analysed the 5' RACE reads with MiXCR anew, one entry per CDR3 protein. The repertoire includes over 700,000 distinct CDR3 sequences, around a fifth of them detected once, and about 20% sits in the top ten. The ends were cut back, 1 base at V and 2 bases at J, with 21 bases in the middle. This CDR3 region has 18 residues. The V gene's germline CDR1 is DFQATT and CDR2 SNEGSKA (reference sequence). The sequencing sample was made of blood, either unsorted or a sorted T cell fraction (not recorded which). V and J are TRBV20-1 and TRBJ2-1, with D perhaps matching TRBD1 (6 bases). The TCR originated in a male donor with ankylosing spondylitis. The CDR3 spells CSARAAPRDKGPYNEQFF. The CDR3 nucleotides are TGCAGTGCTAGAGCCGCCCCCCGGGACAAGGGGCCCTACAATGAGCAGTTCTTC.